This T cell receptor beta chain is drawn from a study of OX40 agonist ivuxolimab in advanced cancers. About the research overall: Earlier anti-PD-1, anti-PD-L1 or anti-CTLA-4 therapy was permitted; less than 50% had received some. There were three patients with partial responses, one having hepatocellular carcinoma and two cutaneous melanoma.

Libraries were prepared by immunoSEQ multiplex PCR; TCRdb keeps only in-frame clonotypes and omits some of them. The sample lists 55,000 to 65,000 clones; approximately 90% were seen once. CDR1 is SGHDN, CDR2 FVKESK, per germline. This CDR3 has 13 amino acids. The V and J ends lost 4 bases and 2 bases respectively, with 7 bases between them. Blood sampling took place at baseline, cycle 4 day 1, and cycle 7 day 1. This clone occurred once. Sequencing used CD4+ or CD8+ T cells sorted from blood, obtained in a trial of the OX40 agonist ivuxolimab. The TCR sequence derives from an adult with an advanced solid tumor such as melanoma, head and neck, liver or kidney cancer. The chain recombines TRBV14 with TRBJ2-3; D is uncertain. This CDR3 reads CASSRQYTDTQYF. CDR3 in DNA: TGTGCCAGCAGCCGACAATACACAGATACGCAGTATTTT.